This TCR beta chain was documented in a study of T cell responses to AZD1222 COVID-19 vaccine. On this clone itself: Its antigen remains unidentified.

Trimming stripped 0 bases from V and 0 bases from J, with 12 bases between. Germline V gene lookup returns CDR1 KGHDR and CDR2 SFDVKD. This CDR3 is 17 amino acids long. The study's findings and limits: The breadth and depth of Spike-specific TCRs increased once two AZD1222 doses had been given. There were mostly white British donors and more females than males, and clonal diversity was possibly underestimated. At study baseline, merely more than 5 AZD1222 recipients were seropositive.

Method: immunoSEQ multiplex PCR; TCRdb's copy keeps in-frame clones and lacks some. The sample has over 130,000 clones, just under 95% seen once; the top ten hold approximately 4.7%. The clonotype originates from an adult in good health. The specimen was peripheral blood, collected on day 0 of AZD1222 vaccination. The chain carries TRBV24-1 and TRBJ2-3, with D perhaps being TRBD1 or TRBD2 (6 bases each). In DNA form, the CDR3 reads TGTGCCACCAGTGATTTGAGGGGGGAAGCTAGCACAGATACGCAGTATTTT. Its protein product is CATSDLRGEASTDTQYF.